Below are 27 T cell receptor beta chains sequenced from a single sample in a study of shared clonotypes between healthy human individuals. Sequenced by immunoSEQ multiplex PCR; TCRdb stores in-frame clones only, minus some. Among over a million clones, approximately 97% were seen once, and the ten largest hold over 1%. The sample consisted of naive CD4+ T cells sorted from blood. Subset denoted: CD45RA+ positively selected. These receptors were obtained from a man younger than 45 in good health.

The V and J genes are TRBV5-1 and TRBJ1-3; tentatively, D is TRBD1 (5 bases). Germline CDR1 is SGHRS and CDR2 is YFSETQ. There are 16 residues in the CDR3. Trimming took off 0 bases at V and 4 bases at J, with 14 bases between the two ends. CDR3 sequence reads: CASSLGAGQGGNTIYF. Here the CDR3 DNA reads TGCGCCAGCAGCTTGGGCGCCGGGCAGGGAGGAAACACCATATATTTT. The whole variable domain, filled in from reference TRBV5-1 and TRBJ1-3, reads KAGVTQTPRYLIKTRGQQVTLSCSPISGHRSVSWYQQTPGQGLQFLFEYFSETQRNKGNFPGRFSGRQFSNSRSEMNVSTLELGDSALYLCASSLGAGQGGNTIYFGEGSWLTVV.

This chain joins TRBV18 and TRBJ2-3; D ambiguous. The germline V gene has CDR1 KGHSH and CDR2 LQKENI. The CDR3 loop spans 16 amino acids. V was trimmed by 3 bases and J by 2 bases, leaving 15 bases between them. The chain's CDR3 is CASSPSPQSDTDTQYF. CDR3 in DNA: TGTGCCAGCTCACCTTCACCACAGAGTGACACAGATACGCAGTATTTT.

The chain employs TRBV21-1 and TRBJ2-2; TRBD2 is the table's D call, not checked against the DNA. TRBV21-1 has pseudogene status. The CDR3 totals 18 residues. This CDR3 is CASSPRLAGGRLTGELFF. The CDR3 DNA follows: TGTGCCAGCAGCCCCCGGCTAGCGGGAGGGAGGCTCACCGGGGAGCTGTTTTTT.

The chain combines TRBV5-1 with TRBJ1-1, with D hard to call. Germline CDR1 reads SGHRS; CDR2 reads YFSETQ. V gave up 4 bases and J gave up 4 bases, with 14 bases separating them. This CDR3 is built from 14 residues. The CDR3 protein is CASSLSDLGTEAFF. CDR3 nucleotide sequence: TGCGCCAGCAGCCTGTCCGACTTGGGCACTGAAGCTTTCTTT.

The chain recombines TRBV9 with TRBJ1-2; the D is unclear. Germline V gene sequence: CDR1 SGDLS, CDR2 YYNGEE. The CDR3 has 15 residues. V was shortened by 4 bases and J by 5 bases, with 18 bases between the two germline ends. CDR3 coding DNA: TGTGCCAGCAGCCCGGACGCGGGGTGGGGATATGGCTACACCTTC. This sequence encodes CASSPDAGWGYGYTF.

This clone has only one observation. The chain is built from TRBV6-5 and TRBJ2-2; 7 nucleotides match TRBD2. Germline CDR1 and CDR2: MNHEY and SVGAGI. V trimming: 6 bases; J trimming: 5 bases; junction bases outside the gene matches: 6. The CDR3 runs 14 residues. The CDR3 spells CASSITGGTGELFF. The CDR3 DNA reads as TGTGCCAGCAGCATCACGGGGGGTACCGGGGAGCTGTTTTTT.

This chain connects TRBV28 to TRBJ2-1; TRBD2 aligns across 8 bases. With V trimmed by 8 bases and J by 5 bases, 14 bases remained unmatched. The germline gives CDR1 MDHEN, CDR2 SYDVKM. This CDR3 has 16 amino acids. CDR3 in DNA: TGTGCCAGCTACCCTTTATCCGGGAGGGCTGACAATGAGCAGTTCTTC. Amino acids: CASYPLSGRADNEQFF. Full variable domain (missing parts from reference TRBV28 and TRBJ2-1): DVKVTQSSRYLVKRTGEKVFLECVQDMDHENMFWYRQDPGLGLRLIYFSYDVKMKEKGDIPEGYSVSREKKERFSLILESASTNQTSMYLCASYPLSGRADNEQFFGPGTRLTVL.

The chain has TRBV5-4 and TRBJ1-1; 8 bases fit TRBD1. With 4 bases clipped from V and 1 base from J, the junction kept 6 bases outside the gene matches. Germline V CDR1 and CDR2: SGHNT, YYREEE (reference sequence). This CDR3 has 15 amino acids. DNA for the CDR3: TGTGCCAGCAGCCTATCTCAGGGGGCGAACACTGAAGCTTTCTTT. It specifies CASSLSQGANTEAFF. The whole variable domain, remainder taken from reference TRBV5-4 and TRBJ1-1, is ETGVTQSPTHLIKTRGQQVTLRCSSQSGHNTVSWYQQALGQGPQFIFQYYREEENGRGNFPPRFSGLQFPNYSSELNVNALELDDSALYLCASSLSQGANTEAFFGQGTRLTVV.

The chain is built from TRBV7-2 and TRBJ2-3; possibly TRBD2 for D (5 bases). The germline gives CDR1 SGHTA, CDR2 FQGNSA. The CDR3 contains 16 residues. V lost 5 bases to trimming and J lost 7 bases, with 22 bases between them. CDR3 DNA: TGTGCCAGCAGCCCTCGGGGTGGGAGAGGGATAAATACGCAGTATTTT. Translating gives CASSPRGGRGINTQYF.

The sample holds one count of this clone. Other DNA sequences of this sample code for an identical CDR3. The genes are TRBV5-1 and TRBJ2-5; the match to TRBD2 covers 10 bases. The germline gives CDR1 SGHRS, CDR2 YFSETQ. The CDR3 totals 15 residues. V lost 2 bases, J lost 5 bases, and 6 bases stayed unmatched. CDR3 sequence reads: CASSFGLAGEETQYF. CDR3 DNA: TGCGCCAGCAGCTTTGGTCTAGCGGGAGAGGAGACCCAGTACTTC.

The V call is TRBV29-1, the J call TRBJ2-7; TRBD2 is a possible D gene (5 bases). Trimming shortened V by 2 bases and J by 2 bases, and 19 bases separated the two germline ends. Germline values: CDR1 SQVTM, CDR2 ANQGSEA. This CDR3 has 16 amino acids. The CDR3: CSVENTGGDTPYEQYF. The CDR3 nucleotides are TGCAGCGTTGAAAATACTGGAGGAGACACACCCTACGAGCAGTACTTC.

The chain recombines TRBV5-4 with TRBJ1-1, with D possibly matching TRBD1 (6 bases). The CDR3 covers 14 residues. Germline CDR1 SGHNT, CDR2 YYREEE (reference sequence). Trimming took 4 bases from V and 1 from J, leaving 11 bases between them. This CDR3 reads CASSHGQSNTEAFF. CDR3 sequence (DNA): TGTGCCAGCAGCCACGGACAGTCGAACACTGAAGCTTTCTTT.

The chain joins TRBV6-5 to TRBJ1-1; D not certain. The germline V gene encodes CDR1 MNHEY and CDR2 SVGAGI. V shed 7 bases and J shed 7 bases, with 10 bases lying between them. There are 11 residues in the CDR3. DNA of the CDR3: TGTGCCAGCAACACGGACGGTGAAGCTTTCTTT. This gives the protein CASNTDGEAFF.

J is TRBJ2-3 and V is TRBV7-6; 8 nucleotides line up with TRBD2. The CDR3 extends over 14 amino acids. CDR1 and CDR2 (germline): SGHVS, FNYEAQ. Unmatched junction bases numbered 6, after V lost 8 bases and J lost 2 bases. The CDR3: CASGSGISTDTQYF. The CDR3 nucleotides are TGTGCCAGCGGTAGCGGGATCTCCACAGATACGCAGTATTTT. The full variable domain, rest sourced from reference TRBV7-6 and TRBJ2-3, is GAGVSQSPRYKVTKRGQDVALRCDPISGHVSLYWYRQALGQGPEFLTYFNYEAQQDKSGLPNDRFSAERPEGSISTLTIQRTEQRDSAMYRCASGSGISTDTQYFGPGTRLTVL.

V usage is TRBV5-1 and J usage is TRBJ2-7; D remains unclear. Per the germline V gene, CDR1 is SGHRS and CDR2 is YFSETQ. This CDR3 has 12 residues. Trimming took 4 bases from V and 5 from J, leaving 10 bases between them. CDR3 DNA: TGCGCCAGCAGCCTCGTCCCCGACGAGCAGTACTTC. This encodes CASSLVPDEQYF.

This clone was detected once. The chain links TRBV6-5 to TRBJ2-3, with D possibly TRBD2 on 6 matching bases. This CDR3 spans 16 amino acids. V lost 1 base, J lost 1 base, and 12 bases lay in between. CDR1 and CDR2 from the germline V gene are MNHEY and SVGAGI. The CDR3, as DNA: TGTGCCAGCAGTTACTATAGGGGCGGGGGCACAGATACGCAGTATTTT. Amino acids: CASSYYRGGGTDTQYF.

The rearrangement links TRBV4-1 to TRBJ2-5; perhaps D is TRBD1 or TRBD2 (5 bases each). Germline lookup yields CDR1 MGHRA and CDR2 YSYEKL. V gave up 0 bases and J gave up 6 bases, with 17 bases separating them. There are 16 residues in the CDR3. CDR3 sequence: CASSQDLGAGSQTQYF. The CDR3 coding sequence is TGCGCCAGCAGCCAAGATCTTGGGGCAGGGAGTCAGACCCAGTACTTC.

The chain couples TRBV23-1 to TRBJ2-1, with D unclear. TRBV23-1 is classed as an ORF, of uncertain function. The V and J ends lost 3 bases and 8 bases respectively, with 26 bases between them. This CDR3 has 18 residues. The DNA of the CDR3 is TGCGCCAGCAGTCAGTTGGTGGCCCTGGTGACCCCCACGGATGAGCAGTTCTTC. Residues: CASSQLVALVTPTDEQFF.

Turning to this clone: Other DNA variants within this sample encode the same CDR3. This chain links TRBV5-1 with TRBJ2-3, with D uncertain. Germline CDR1 SGHRS, CDR2 YFSETQ. Trimming removed 0 bases at V and 4 bases at J, with 9 bases between. The CDR3 runs to 14 residues. CDR3 DNA: TGCGCCAGCAGCTTGGACGTATCGGCAGATACGCAGTATTTT. Amino acid sequence: CASSLDVSADTQYF. Full variable domain (rest looked up from reference TRBV5-1 and TRBJ2-3): KAGVTQTPRYLIKTRGQQVTLSCSPISGHRSVSWYQQTPGQGLQFLFEYFSETQRNKGNFPGRFSGRQFSNSRSEMNVSTLELGDSALYLCASSLDVSADTQYFGPGTRLTVL.

The gene calls are TRBV14 and TRBJ1-2; D unresolved. Germline values: CDR1 SGHDN, CDR2 FVKESK. V was trimmed by 1 base and J by 4 bases, leaving 16 bases between them. CDR3 length: 16 amino acids. CDR3 sequence reads: CASSQAQVREGYGYTF. CDR3 nucleotide sequence: TGTGCCAGCAGCCAAGCCCAGGTTAGGGAGGGCTATGGCTACACCTTC.

The chain joins TRBV2 to TRBJ2-2; D call uncertain. The CDR3 consists of 13 residues. Germline V lookup: CDR1 SNHLY, CDR2 FYNNEI. Trimming shortened V by 4 bases and J by 5 bases, and 8 bases separated the two germline ends. The CDR3 loop is CASSVLQTGELFF. The CDR3 bases are TGTGCCAGCAGTGTGCTACAAACCGGGGAGCTGTTTTTT.

Points on this clone: At the DNA level, this CDR3 is encoded by other sequences in the same sample as well. The CDR3 loop reads CASSLPGIQETQYF. The CDR3 nucleotides are TGTGCCAGCAGCTTGCCGGGAATCCAAGAGACCCAGTACTTC. This chain joins TRBV5-4 and TRBJ2-5; D might be TRBD2 (5 bases). Trimming cost V 1 base and J 1 base, with 8 bases left between them. The CDR3 runs 14 residues. The V gene's germline CDR1 is SGHNT and CDR2 YYREEE (reference sequence).

Turning to this clone: In the same sample, other DNA sequences code for this CDR3. The V and J genes are TRBV5-4 and TRBJ1-3; D is unclear. This CDR3 is built from 14 residues. Trimming took off 0 bases at V and 0 bases at J, with 4 bases between the two ends. CDR1 SGHNT and CDR2 YYREEE come from the germline V gene (reference sequence). The DNA for the CDR3 is TGTGCCAGCAGCTTGGGCAGCTCTGGAAACACCATATATTTT. Its translation is CASSLGSSGNTIYF.

The count of this clone is one. The rearrangement uses TRBV28 and TRBJ2-3, with a weak D call TRBD1 (6 bases). The CDR3 covers 14 residues. V was clipped by 8 bases and J by 3 bases, with 15 bases between them. The germline CDR1 and CDR2 sequences are MDHEN and SYDVKM. The CDR3 nucleotides read TGTGCCAGCTCCACCGGGACATCTACAGATACGCAGTATTTT. It translates to CASSTGTSTDTQYF.

In the case of this clone: This specimen includes other DNA sequences encoding the same CDR3. V gene TRBV18 combines with J gene TRBJ2-7; TRBD2 is a possible D gene (5 bases). Trimming removed 2 bases from V and 3 bases from J, with 5 bases in between. CDR3 length: 12 amino acids. Germline assignment: CDR1 KGHSH and CDR2 LQKENI. The CDR3 spells CASSPAGYEQYF. The CDR3 DNA is TGTGCCAGCTCACCAGCGGGCTACGAGCAGTACTTC.

This CDR3 reads CASSADSYNQPQHF. In DNA form, the CDR3 reads TGTGCCAGCAGTGCCGACAGTTACAATCAGCCCCAGCATTTT. The chain combines TRBV27 with TRBJ1-5, with TRBD1 as a possible D gene (5 bases). The CDR3 spans 14 residues. Trimming pared 5 bases from V and 3 bases from J, leaving 11 bases between. Germline V gene sequence: CDR1 MNHEY, CDR2 SMNVEV (reference sequence).

The V call is TRBV7-9, the J call TRBJ2-1, with TRBD2 matching 8 bases. Germline V lookup: CDR1 SEHNR, CDR2 FQNEAQ (reference sequence). This CDR3 is built from 15 residues. Trimming cost V 5 bases and J 0 bases; bases outside gene matches: 3. The CDR3 sequence is CASSQSGSSYNEQFF. DNA for the CDR3: TGTGCCAGCAGCCAAAGCGGGAGCTCCTACAATGAGCAGTTCTTC.